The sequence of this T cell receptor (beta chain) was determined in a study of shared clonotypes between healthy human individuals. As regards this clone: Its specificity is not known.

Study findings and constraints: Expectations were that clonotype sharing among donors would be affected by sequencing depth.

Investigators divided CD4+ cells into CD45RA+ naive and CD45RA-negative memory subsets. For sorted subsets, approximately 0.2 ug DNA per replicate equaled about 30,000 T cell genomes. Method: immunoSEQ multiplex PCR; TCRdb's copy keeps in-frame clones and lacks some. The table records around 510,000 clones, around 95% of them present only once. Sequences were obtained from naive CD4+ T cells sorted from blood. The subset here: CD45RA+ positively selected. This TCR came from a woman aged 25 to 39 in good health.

The CDR3 reads CASSPGLAGGDEQYF. For the CDR3, the DNA is TGTGCCAGCAGCCCCGGACTAGCGGGAGGAGACGAGCAGTACTTC. The gene calls are TRBV7-9 and TRBJ2-7; 14 bases fit TRBD2. From germline, CDR1 is SEHNR and CDR2 FQNEAQ (reference sequence). This CDR3 region has 15 residues. J lost 5 bases, V lost 5 bases, and 5 bases had no gene match.